The source of this TCR beta chain is a study of blood T cell repertoires in COVID-19. Study as a whole: T cells, B-cell-depleted T cells, or PBMCs supplied cDNA or gDNA.

Up to 2 weeks before entering the study, exposed participants had met a COVID-19 case. The CDR3 spans 14 residues. The J segment lost 8 bases and the V segment lost 8 bases, leaving 6 bases of the junction unmatched. CDR1 and CDR2 from the germline V gene are SGHRS and YFSETQ. In the study's own analysis: Reference gene primer amplification gave estimated nucleated cell counts. The assay was immunoSEQ multiplex PCR, and TCRdb's table has in-frame clones only and misses some. That table gives V, J and clone size, and the DNA gave D and trimming. The sample consists of more than 300,000 clones, 90% to 95% of them appearing once.

The TCR comes from a woman aged 25 to 45 who had been exposed to COVID-19. This chain joins TRBV5-1 and TRBJ1-6; TRBD1 matches 11 bases. The sample consisted of PBMCs or T cells enriched from blood (not recorded which). This chain's CDR3 is CASGRDRGYSPLHF. DNA for the CDR3: TGCGCCAGTGGCCGGGACAGGGGGTATTCACCCCTCCACTTT.